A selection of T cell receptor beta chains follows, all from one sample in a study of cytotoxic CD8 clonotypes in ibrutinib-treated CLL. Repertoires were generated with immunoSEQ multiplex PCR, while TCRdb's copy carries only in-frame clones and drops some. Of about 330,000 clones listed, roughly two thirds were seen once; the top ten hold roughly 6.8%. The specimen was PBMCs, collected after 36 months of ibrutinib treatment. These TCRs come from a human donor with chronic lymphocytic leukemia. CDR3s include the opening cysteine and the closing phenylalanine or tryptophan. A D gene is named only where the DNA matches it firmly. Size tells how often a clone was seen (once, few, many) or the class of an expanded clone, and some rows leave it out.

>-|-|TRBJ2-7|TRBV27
CASSWGQGYEQYF
TGTGCCAGCAGTTGGGGGCAGGGTTACGAGCAGTACTTC
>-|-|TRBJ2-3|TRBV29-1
CSVARADTQYF
TGCAGCGTTGCTAGGGCAGATACGCAGTATTTT
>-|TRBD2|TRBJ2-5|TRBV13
CASSIRTSDRETQYF
TGTGCCAGCAGCATACGGACTAGCGATCGAGAGACCCAGTACTTC
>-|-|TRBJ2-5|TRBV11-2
CASSLGTTSAKETQYF
TGTGCCAGCAGCTTAGGTACTACGTCGGCCAAAGAGACCCAGTACTTC
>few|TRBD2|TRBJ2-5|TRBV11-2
CASSHQGLAKETQYF
TGTGCCAGCAGCCACCAGGGACTAGCGAAAGAGACCCAGTACTTC
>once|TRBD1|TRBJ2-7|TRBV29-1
CSVETGGDEQYF
TGCAGCGTTGAGACAGGGGGGGACGAGCAGTACTTC
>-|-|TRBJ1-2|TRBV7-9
CASSLARGSDGYTF
TGTGCCAGCAGCTTAGCCCGGGGCTCTGATGGCTACACCTTC
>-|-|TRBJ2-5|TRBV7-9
CASSLKRVLQGTQYF
TGTGCCAGCAGCCTTAAGAGGGTCCTCCAAGGGACCCAGTACTTC
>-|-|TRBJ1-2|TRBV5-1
CASSMGTASGYTF
TGCGCCAGCAGCATGGGGACCGCCTCCGGCTACACCTTC
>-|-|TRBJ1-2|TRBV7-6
CASSPRTDIYGYTF
TGTGCCAGCAGCCCCCGGACGGACATCTATGGCTACACCTTC
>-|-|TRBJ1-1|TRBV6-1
CAIETRKAFF
TGTGCCATCGAGACGCGGAAAGCTTTCTTT
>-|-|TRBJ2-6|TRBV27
CASSFVGLSGANVLTF
TGTGCCAGCAGTTTTGTTGGGCTCTCTGGGGCCAACGTCCTGACTTTC
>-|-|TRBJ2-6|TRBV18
CASSRSGAGANVLTF
TGTGCCAGCTCACGATCAGGGGCTGGGGCCAACGTCCTGACTTTC
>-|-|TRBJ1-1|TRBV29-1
CSVTPQSSWNTEAFF
TGCAGCGTCACCCCCCAGTCCAGCTGGAACACTGAAGCTTTCTTT
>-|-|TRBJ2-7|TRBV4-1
CASSQVQYSDEQYF
TGCGCCAGCAGCCAAGTACAGTATTCGGACGAGCAGTACTTC
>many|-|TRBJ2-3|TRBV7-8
CASSTRAFPADTQYF
TGTGCCAGCAGCACCCGGGCCTTTCCGGCAGATACGCAGTATTTT
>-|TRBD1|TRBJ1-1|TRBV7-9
CASEGQGYTEAFF
TGTGCCAGCGAGGGACAGGGATACACTGAAGCTTTCTTT
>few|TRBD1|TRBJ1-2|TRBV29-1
CSVGQDRGPYGYTF
TGCAGCGTTGGTCAGGACAGGGGCCCCTATGGCTACACCTTC